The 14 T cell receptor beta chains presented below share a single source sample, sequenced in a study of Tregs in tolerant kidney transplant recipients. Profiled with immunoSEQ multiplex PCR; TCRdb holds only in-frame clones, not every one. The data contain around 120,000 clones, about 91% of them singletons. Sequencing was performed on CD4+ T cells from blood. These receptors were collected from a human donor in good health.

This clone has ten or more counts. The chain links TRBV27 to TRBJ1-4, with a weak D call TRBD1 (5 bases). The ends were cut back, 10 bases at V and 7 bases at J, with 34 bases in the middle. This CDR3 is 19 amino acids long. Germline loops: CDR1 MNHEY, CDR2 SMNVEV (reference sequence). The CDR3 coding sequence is TGTGCCACCCGATCAAGAGGGACCACGGGATACCTAGATGTTGAAAAACTGTTTTTT. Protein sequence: CATRSRGTTGYLDVEKLFF.

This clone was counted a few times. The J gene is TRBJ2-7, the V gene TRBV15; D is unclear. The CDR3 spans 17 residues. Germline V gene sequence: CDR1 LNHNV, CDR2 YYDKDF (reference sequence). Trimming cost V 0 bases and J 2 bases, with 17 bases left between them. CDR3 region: CATSRDVGQLSPYEQYF. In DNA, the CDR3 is TGTGCCACCAGCAGAGATGTTGGGCAGTTAAGCCCCTACGAGCAGTACTTC.

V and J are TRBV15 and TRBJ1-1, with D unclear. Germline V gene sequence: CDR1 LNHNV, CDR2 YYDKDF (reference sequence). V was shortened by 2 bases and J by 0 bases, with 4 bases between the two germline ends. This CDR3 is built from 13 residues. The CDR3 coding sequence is TGTGCCACCAGCAGAAAGGTGAACACTGAAGCTTTCTTT. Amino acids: CATSRKVNTEAFF.

CDR3 in amino acids: CASSPSSGSSTGELFF. The CDR3, as DNA: TGTGCCAGCTCACCCTCTAGCGGGAGTTCCACCGGGGAGCTGTTTTTT. This chain uses TRBV18 with TRBJ2-2; 10 nucleotides line up with TRBD2. Germline-derived CDR1 and CDR2 are KGHSH and LQKENI. The length of the CDR3 is 16 residues. V trimming: 3 bases; J trimming: 4 bases; junction bases outside the gene matches: 5.

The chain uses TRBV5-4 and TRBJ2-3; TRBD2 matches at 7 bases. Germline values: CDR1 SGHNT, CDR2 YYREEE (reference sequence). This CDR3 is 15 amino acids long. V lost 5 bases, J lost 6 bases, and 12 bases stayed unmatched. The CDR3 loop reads CASSINRGDGDTQYF. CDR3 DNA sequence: TGTGCCAGCAGTATCAATCGGGGGGACGGGGATACGCAGTATTTT. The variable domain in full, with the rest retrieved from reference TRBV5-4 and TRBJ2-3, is ETGVTQSPTHLIKTRGQQVTLRCSSQSGHNTVSWYQQALGQGPQFIFQYYREEENGRGNFPPRFSGLQFPNYSSELNVNALELDDSALYLCASSINRGDGDTQYFGPGTRLTVL.

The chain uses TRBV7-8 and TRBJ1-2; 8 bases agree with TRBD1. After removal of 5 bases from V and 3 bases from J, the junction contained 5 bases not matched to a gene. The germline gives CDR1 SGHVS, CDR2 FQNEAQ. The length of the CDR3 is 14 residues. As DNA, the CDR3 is TGTGCCAGCAGCCCCCCAGGGGGCTACTATGGCTACACCTTC. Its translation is CASSPPGGYYGYTF. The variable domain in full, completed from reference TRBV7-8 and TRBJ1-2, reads GAGVSQSPRYKVAKRGQDVALRCDPISGHVSLFWYQQALGQGPEFLTYFQNEAQLDKSGLPSDRFFAERPEGSVSTLKIQRTQQEDSAVYLCASSPPGGYYGYTFGSGTRLTVV.

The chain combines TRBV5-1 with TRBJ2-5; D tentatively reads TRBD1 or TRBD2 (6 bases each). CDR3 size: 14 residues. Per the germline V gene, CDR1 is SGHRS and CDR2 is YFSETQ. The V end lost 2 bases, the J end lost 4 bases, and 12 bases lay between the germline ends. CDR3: CASSFWGAGETQYF. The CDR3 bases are TGCGCCAGCAGCTTCTGGGGGGCTGGAGAGACCCAGTACTTC.

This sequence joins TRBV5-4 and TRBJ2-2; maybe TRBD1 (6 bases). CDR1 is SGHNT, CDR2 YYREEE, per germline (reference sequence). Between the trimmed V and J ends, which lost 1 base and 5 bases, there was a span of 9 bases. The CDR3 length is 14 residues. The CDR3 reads CASSLWQGTGELFF. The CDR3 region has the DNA TGTGCCAGCAGCTTGTGGCAGGGGACCGGGGAGCTGTTTTTT.

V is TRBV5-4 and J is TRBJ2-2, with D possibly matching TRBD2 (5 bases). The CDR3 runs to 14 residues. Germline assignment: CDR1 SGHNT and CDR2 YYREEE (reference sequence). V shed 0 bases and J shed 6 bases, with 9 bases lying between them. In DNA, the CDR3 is TGTGCCAGCAGCTTGGCCAAGGAGGCCGGGGAGCTGTTTTTT. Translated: CASSLAKEAGELFF. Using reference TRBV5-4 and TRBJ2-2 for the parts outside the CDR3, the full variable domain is ETGVTQSPTHLIKTRGQQVTLRCSSQSGHNTVSWYQQALGQGPQFIFQYYREEENGRGNFPPRFSGLQFPNYSSELNVNALELDDSALYLCASSLAKEAGELFFGEGSRLTVL.

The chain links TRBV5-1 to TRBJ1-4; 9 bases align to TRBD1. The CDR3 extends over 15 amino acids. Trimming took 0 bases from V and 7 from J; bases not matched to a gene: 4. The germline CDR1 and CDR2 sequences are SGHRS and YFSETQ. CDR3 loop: CASSLGDRGSEKLFF. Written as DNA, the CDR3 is TGCGCCAGCAGCTTGGGAGACAGGGGGAGTGAAAAACTGTTTTTT.

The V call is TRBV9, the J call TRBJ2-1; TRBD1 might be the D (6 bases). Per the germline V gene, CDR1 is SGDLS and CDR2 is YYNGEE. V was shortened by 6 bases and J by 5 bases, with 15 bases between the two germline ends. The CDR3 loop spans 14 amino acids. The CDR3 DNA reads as TGTGCCAGCACCCGAGGGGGTACGGACAATGAGCAGTTCTTC. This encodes CASTRGGTDNEQFF.

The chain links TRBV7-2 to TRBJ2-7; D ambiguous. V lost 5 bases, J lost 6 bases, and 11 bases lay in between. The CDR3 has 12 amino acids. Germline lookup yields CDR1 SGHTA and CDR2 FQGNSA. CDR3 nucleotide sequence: TGTGCCAGCAGCCCCCGTTGGTCCGAGCAGTACTTC. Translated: CASSPRWSEQYF. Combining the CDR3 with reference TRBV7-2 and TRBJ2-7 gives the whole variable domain GAGVSQSPSNKVTEKGKDVELRCDPISGHTALYWYRQSLGQGLEFLIYFQGNSAPDKSGLPSDRFSAERTGGSVSTLTIQRTQQEDSAVYLCASSPRWSEQYFGPGTRLTVT.

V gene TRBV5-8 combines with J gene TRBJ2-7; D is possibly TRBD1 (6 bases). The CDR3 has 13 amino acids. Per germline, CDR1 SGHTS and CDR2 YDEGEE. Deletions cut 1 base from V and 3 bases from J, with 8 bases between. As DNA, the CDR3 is TGTGCCAGCAGCTTGTACAGGGACTACGAGCAGTACTTC. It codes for CASSLYRDYEQYF.

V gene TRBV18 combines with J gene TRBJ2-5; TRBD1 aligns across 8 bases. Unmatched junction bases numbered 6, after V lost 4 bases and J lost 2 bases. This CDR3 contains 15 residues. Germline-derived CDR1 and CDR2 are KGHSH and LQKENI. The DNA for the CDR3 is TGTGCCAGCTCACTGGGACAGGCCTATCAAGAGACCCAGTACTTC. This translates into CASSLGQAYQETQYF.